The text below deals with one T cell receptor (beta chain). Its antigen is still unknown. From germline, CDR1 is DFQATT and CDR2 SNEGSKA (reference sequence). The CDR3 is 14 amino acids. Trimming at V came to 3 bases and at J to 3 bases, leaving 4 bases not matched to a gene. The data were produced by immunoSEQ multiplex PCR, yet TCRdb's version contains in-frame clones alone and is incomplete. The sample shows roughly 160,000 clones, around 94% of them seen only once. The data originate from a study of T cell responses to AZD1222 COVID-19 vaccine. Points from the study as a whole: Vaccine-associated CD4 TCRs spanned spike, dominant at 160-218 and 743-854.

The specimen comprised peripheral blood, sampled on day 0 of AZD1222 vaccination. The clonotype comes from an adult in good health. The V gene is TRBV20-1, the J gene TRBJ2-1; 8 bases are a match to TRBD2. The CDR3 spells CSASSGANYNEQFF. For the CDR3, the DNA is TGCAGTGCTAGTAGCGGGGCGAACTACAATGAGCAGTTCTTC.